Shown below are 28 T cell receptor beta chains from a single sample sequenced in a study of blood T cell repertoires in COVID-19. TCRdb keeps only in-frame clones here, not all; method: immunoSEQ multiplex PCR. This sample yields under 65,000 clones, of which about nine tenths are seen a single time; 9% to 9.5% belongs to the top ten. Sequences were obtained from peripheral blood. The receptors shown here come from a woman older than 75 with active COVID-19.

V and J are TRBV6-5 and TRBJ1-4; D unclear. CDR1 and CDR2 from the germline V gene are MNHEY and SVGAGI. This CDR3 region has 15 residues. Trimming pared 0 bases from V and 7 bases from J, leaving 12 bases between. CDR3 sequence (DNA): TGTGCCAGCAGTTACTCCCCGGAGGCGCCTGAAAAACTGTTTTTT. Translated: CASSYSPEAPEKLFF.

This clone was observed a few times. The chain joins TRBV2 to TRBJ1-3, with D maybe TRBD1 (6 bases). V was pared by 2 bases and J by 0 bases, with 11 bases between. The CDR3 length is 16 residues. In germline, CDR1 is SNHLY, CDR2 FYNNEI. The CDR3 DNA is TGTGCCAGCAGTGAATCAGGGGCTGGCTCTGGAAACACCATATATTTT. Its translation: CASSESGAGSGNTIYF.

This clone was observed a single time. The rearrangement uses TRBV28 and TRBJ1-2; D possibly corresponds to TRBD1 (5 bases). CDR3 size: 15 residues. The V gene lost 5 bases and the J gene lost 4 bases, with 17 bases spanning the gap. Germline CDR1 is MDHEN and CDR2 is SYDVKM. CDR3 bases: TGTGCCAGCAGTAAACCCGGGACTGGGGCCTATGGCTACACCTTC. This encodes CASSKPGTGAYGYTF.

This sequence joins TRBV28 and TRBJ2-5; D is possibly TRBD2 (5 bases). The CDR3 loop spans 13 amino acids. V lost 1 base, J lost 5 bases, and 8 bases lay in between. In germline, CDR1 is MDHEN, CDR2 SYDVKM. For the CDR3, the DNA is TGTGCCAGCAGTTTATTCAGGAGGGAGACCCAGTACTTC. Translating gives CASSLFRRETQYF. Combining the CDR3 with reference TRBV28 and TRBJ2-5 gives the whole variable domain DVKVTQSSRYLVKRTGEKVFLECVQDMDHENMFWYRQDPGLGLRLIYFSYDVKMKEKGDIPEGYSVSREKKERFSLILESASTNQTSMYLCASSLFRRETQYFGPGTRLLVL.

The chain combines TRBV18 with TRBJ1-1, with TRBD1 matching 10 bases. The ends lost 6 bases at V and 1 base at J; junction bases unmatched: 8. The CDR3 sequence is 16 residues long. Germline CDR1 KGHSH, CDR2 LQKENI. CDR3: CASSSTGGERNTEAFF. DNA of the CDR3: TGTGCCAGCTCGTCGACAGGGGGCGAAAGGAACACTGAAGCTTTCTTT.

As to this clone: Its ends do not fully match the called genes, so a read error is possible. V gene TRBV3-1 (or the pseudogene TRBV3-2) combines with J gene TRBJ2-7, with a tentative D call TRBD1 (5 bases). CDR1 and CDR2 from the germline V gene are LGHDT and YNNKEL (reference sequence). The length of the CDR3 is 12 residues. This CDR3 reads CASSQGGYEQYF. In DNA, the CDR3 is TGTGCCAGCAGCCAAGGGGGCTACGAACAGTACTTC.

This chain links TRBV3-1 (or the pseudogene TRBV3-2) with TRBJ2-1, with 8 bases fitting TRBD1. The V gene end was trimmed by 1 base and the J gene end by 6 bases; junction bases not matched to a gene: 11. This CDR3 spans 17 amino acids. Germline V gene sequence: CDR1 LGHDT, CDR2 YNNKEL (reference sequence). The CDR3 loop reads CASSQVLGQGAGNEQFF. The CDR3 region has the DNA TGTGCCAGCAGCCAAGTACTGGGGCAGGGGGCGGGCAATGAGCAGTTCTTC.

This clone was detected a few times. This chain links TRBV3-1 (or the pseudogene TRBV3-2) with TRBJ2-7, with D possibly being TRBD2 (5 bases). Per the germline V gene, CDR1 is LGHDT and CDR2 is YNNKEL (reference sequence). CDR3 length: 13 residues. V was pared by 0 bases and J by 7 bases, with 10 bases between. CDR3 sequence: CASSQDAGEEQYV. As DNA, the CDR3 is TGTGCCAGCAGCCAAGACGCGGGCGAAGAGCAGTACGTC.

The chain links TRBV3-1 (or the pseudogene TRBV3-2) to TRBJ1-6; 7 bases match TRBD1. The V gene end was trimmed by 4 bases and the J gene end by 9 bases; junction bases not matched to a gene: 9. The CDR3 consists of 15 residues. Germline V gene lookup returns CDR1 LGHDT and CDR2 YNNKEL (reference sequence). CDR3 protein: CASSRSRGFGSPLHF. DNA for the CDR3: TGTGCCAGCAGCCGATCCAGGGGGTTTGGTTCACCCCTCCACTTT.

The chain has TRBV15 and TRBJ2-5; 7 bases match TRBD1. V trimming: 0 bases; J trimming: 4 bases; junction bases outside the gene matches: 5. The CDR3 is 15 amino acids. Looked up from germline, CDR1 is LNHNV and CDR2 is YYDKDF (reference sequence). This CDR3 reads CATSRDRGQAETQYF. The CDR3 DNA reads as TGTGCCACCAGCAGAGATAGGGGGCAGGCAGAGACCCAGTACTTC.

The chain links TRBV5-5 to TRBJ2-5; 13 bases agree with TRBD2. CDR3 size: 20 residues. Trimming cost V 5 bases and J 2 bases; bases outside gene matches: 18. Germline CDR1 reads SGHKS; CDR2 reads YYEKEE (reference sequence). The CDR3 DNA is TGTGCCAGCAGTGCTCGTGGACTAGCGGGGGCGCACGGTTTTCAAGAGACCCAGTACTTC. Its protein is CASSARGLAGAHGFQETQYF.

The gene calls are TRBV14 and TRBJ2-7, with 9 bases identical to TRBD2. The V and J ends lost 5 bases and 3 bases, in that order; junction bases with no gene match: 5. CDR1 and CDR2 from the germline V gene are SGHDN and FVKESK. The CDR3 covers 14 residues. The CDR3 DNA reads TGTGCCAGCAGCGCTAGCGGGGCGGGCTACGAGCAGTACGTC. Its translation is CASSASGAGYEQYV.

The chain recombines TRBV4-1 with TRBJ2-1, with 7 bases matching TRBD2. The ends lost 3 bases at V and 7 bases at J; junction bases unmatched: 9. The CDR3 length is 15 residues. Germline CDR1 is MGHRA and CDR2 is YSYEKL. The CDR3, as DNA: TGCGCCAGCAGCCAGGGAAGCGGGGAGAGGAATGAGCAGTTCTTC. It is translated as CASSQGSGERNEQFF.

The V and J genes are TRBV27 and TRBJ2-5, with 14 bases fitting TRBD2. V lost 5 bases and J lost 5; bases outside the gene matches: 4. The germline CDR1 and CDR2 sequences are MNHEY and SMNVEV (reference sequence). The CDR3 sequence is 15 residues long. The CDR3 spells CASSGWTSGRETQYF. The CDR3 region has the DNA TGTGCCAGCAGTGGCTGGACTAGCGGGAGGGAGACCCAGTACTTC.

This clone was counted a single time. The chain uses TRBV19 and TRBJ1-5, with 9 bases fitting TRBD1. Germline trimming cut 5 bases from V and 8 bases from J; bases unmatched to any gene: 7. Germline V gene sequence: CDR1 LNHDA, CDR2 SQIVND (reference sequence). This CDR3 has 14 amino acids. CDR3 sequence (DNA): TGTGCCAGTAGTGTCACGGACAGGGGTGAGCCCCAGCATTTT. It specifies CASSVTDRGEPQHF.

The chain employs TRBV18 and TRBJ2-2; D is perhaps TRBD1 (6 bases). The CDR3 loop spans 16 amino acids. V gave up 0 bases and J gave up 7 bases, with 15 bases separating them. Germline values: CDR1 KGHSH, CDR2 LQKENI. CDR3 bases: TGTGCCAGCTCACCACCGGGCGCAGGGGCTGGCGGGGAGCTGTTTTTT. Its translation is CASSPPGAGAGGELFF.

In nucleotides, the CDR3 is TGTGCCAGCAGCCTGGGCCCCATGGCCATGCTCAATGAGCAGTTCTTC. Translating gives CASSLGPMAMLNEQFF. The rearrangement uses TRBV5-5 and TRBJ2-1; D ambiguous. CDR3 length equals 16 residues. The germline V gene has CDR1 SGHKS and CDR2 YYEKEE (reference sequence). V lost 4 bases, J lost 6 bases, and 20 bases lay in between.

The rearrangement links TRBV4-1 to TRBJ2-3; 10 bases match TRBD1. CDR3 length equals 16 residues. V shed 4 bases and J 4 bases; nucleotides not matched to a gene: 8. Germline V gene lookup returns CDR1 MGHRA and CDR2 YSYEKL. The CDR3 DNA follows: TGCGCCAGCAGCCGCGTAGGGACAGGGGTACCAGATACGCAGTATTTT. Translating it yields CASSRVGTGVPDTQYF.

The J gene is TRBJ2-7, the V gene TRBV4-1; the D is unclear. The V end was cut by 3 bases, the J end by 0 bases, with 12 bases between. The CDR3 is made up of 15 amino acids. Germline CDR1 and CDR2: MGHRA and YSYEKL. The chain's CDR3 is CASSHAGSSSYEQYF. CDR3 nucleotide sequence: TGCGCCAGCAGCCATGCCGGGTCGAGCTCCTACGAGCAGTACTTC.

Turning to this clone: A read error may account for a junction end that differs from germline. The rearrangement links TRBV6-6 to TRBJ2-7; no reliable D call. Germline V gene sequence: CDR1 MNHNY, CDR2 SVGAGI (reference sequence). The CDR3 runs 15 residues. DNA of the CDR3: TGTGCCAGCAGCTACCCTAGGCGGAACCCCTATGAGCAGTACTTC. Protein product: CASSYPRRNPYEQYF.

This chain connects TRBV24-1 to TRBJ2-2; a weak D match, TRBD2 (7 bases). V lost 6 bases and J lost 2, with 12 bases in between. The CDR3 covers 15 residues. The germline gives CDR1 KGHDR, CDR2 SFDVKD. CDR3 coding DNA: TGTGCCACCAGTTTTCGCGGGGGCAACACCGGGGAGCTGTTTTTT. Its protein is CATSFRGGNTGELFF.

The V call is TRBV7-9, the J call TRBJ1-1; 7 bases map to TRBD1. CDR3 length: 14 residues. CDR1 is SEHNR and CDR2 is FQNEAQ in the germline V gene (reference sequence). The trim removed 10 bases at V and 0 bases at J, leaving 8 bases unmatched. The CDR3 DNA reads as TGTGCCACCTCACCGACAGGGTTGAACACTGAAGCTTTCTTT. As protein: CATSPTGLNTEAFF.

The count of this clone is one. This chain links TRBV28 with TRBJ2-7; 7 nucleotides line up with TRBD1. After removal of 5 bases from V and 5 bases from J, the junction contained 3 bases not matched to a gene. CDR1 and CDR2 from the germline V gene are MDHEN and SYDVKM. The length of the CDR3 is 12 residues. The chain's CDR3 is CASSQGVHEQYF. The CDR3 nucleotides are TGTGCCAGCAGTCAGGGGGTACACGAGCAGTACTTC.

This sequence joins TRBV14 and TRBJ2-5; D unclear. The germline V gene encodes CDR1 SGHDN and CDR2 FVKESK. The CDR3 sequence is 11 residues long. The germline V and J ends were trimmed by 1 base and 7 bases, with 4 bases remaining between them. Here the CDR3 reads CASSQARTQYF. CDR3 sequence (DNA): TGTGCCAGCAGCCAAGCGCGGACCCAGTACTTC.

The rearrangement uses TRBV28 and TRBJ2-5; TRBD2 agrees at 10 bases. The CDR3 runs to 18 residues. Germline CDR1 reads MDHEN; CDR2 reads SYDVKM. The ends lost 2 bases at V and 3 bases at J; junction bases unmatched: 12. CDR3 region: CASSLGGLAGVWEETQYF. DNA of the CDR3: TGTGCCAGCAGTTTAGGTGGGCTAGCGGGAGTGTGGGAAGAGACCCAGTACTTC.

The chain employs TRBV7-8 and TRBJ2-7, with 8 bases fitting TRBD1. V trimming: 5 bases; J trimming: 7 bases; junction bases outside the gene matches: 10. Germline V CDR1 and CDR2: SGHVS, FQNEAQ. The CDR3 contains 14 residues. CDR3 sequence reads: CASSRGQGAGEQYF. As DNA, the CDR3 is TGTGCCAGCAGCCGGGGCCAGGGGGCGGGGGAGCAGTACTTC.

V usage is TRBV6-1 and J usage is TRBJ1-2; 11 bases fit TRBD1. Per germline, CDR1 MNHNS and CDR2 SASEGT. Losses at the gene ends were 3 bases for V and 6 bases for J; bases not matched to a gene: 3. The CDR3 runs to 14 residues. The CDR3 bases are TGTGCCAGCAGTGACGGGACAGGGGGTGATGGCTACACCTTC. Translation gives CASSDGTGGDGYTF.

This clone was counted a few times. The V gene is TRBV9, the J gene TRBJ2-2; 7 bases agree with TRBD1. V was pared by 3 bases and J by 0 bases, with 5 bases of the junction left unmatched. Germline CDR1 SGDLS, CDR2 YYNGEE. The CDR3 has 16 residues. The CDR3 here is CASSEGTVSNTGELFF. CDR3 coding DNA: TGTGCCAGCAGCGAGGGGACAGTGTCGAACACCGGGGAGCTGTTTTTT.